A single sample gave rise to the 2 T cell receptor beta chains below, sequenced in a study of long-term antiretroviral therapy in people with HIV (dated by TCRdb to 2021 to 2024). The immunoSEQ hsTCRB v3.0 assay was used at survey level resolution to sequence the TRB variable region. TCRdb took this table from immuneACCESS and kept in-frame rearrangements with V and J called. Such tables lack part of the clones; where checked against another copy, unresolved V genes explain under half of the gap, and the rest is unexplained. Counted in this sample were tens of thousands of clones; just under 90% of them appeared once. The biggest ten clones account for roughly 8% of the sample. The source was unsorted PBMCs, collected 3.2 years before starting antiretroviral therapy. These receptors all stem from a man between 50 and 59 years old with HIV.

V gene TRBV9 combines with J gene TRBJ2-7; D perhaps matches TRBD1 (5 bases). V gave up 0 bases and J gave up 2 bases, with 9 bases separating them. From germline, CDR1 is SGDLS and CDR2 YYNGEE. The CDR3 spans 14 residues. The CDR3 nucleotides read TGTGCCAGCAGCGTAGATGGGGCTACCTACGAGCAGTACTTC. It is translated as CASSVDGATYEQYF.

The chain uses TRBV4-2 and TRBJ2-5; 11 nucleotides agree with TRBD2. CDR1 and CDR2 (germline): LGHNA, YNFKEQ. The trim removed 1 base at V and 5 bases at J, leaving 9 bases unmatched. This CDR3 spans 17 amino acids. The CDR3 DNA reads as TGTGCCAGCAGCCAAGGCGCCACTAGCGGGAGATATGAGACCCAGTACTTC. Its protein is CASSQGATSGRYETQYF.